Sequencing of this TCR beta chain was carried out in a study of identical twins. With no exceptions, donors were healthy Caucasians. This clonotype was observed a few times. What it binds is not known. Between the trimmed V and J ends, which lost 3 bases and 10 bases, there was a span of 14 bases. Germline values: CDR1 SGHRS, CDR2 YFSETQ. The CDR3 is made up of 13 amino acids. The study's findings and limits: Twins shared beta out-of-frame sequences in excess, but this excess was weaker.

A universal primer site was incorporated via template switching, and the cDNA contained unique molecular identifiers. TCRdb re-analysed the 5' RACE reads in MiXCR, keeping a single row per CDR3 protein. The profile covers 550,000 to 800,000 distinct CDR3 sequences, with 7.1% appearing a single time and about 1.6% taken by the ten largest. The sample also formed part of further work on yellow fever vaccine responses in identical twins.

V gene TRBV5-1 combines with J gene TRBJ2-1; the D call may be TRBD1 or TRBD2 (5 bases each). The TCR comes from a woman aged 18-29 years in good health. Sequenced material: PBMCs. CDR3 sequence: CASSSTRGFEQFF. CDR3 bases: TGCGCCAGCAGCTCTACTAGGGGCTTCGAGCAGTTCTTC.